This T cell receptor (beta chain) appears in the sequencing data of a study of blood T cell repertoires in COVID-19. Study background: Material from acute and convalescent COVID-19 was sourced from the United States, Italy and Spain. The cDNA or gDNA used as material had been derived from T cells, B-cell-depleted T cells, or PBMCs.

This clone was counted a single time. Germline CDR1 reads MNHEY; CDR2 reads SVGAGI. With 4 bases clipped from V and 6 bases from J, the junction kept 4 bases outside the gene matches. The CDR3 sequence is 14 residues long. As originally analysed: Amplified reference gene primers provided the basis for estimating nucleated cell counts. Clones were read by immunoSEQ multiplex PCR, and TCRdb kept only the in-frame ones, dropping some. That table furnishes V, J and clone size, whereas the DNA furnished D and trimming. The table has approximately 110,000 clones, 65% to 90% seen once. This rearrangement joins TRBV6-5 to TRBJ2-2; the match to TRBD2 covers 8 bases. The sequencing input was peripheral blood. The TCR was taken from a man aged 45-60 years with acute or convalescent COVID-19. CDR3 amino acids: CASSLLADSGELFF. The CDR3 DNA is TGTGCCAGCAGTTTACTAGCGGACTCCGGGGAGCTGTTTTTT.